The clone carrying this T cell receptor (beta chain) was detected only a few times. TCRdb recomputed calls from the 5' RACE reads with MiXCR, one row per CDR3 protein. The sample has more than 300,000 distinct CDR3 sequences, roughly an eighth seen once. This sample stems from a study of T-cell memory formation after mild COVID-19. This CDR3 contains 17 residues. V was cut by 0 bases and J by 6 bases, with 18 bases left in between. Looked up from germline, CDR1 is SGHVS and CDR2 is FNYEAQ. The chain carries TRBV7-6 and TRBJ2-4; D unresolved. The source material was PBMCs or a T cell subset sorted from them (not recorded which). This TCR was recovered from a man younger than 30 who had mild COVID-19 (a few samples of this study predate the infection). Cell type and time point are not known. CDR3 nucleotides: TGTGCCAGCAGCTTAGCGGGTTGGTTCAAGTTCGGAAACATTCAGTACTTC. Translation: CASSLAGWFKFGNIQYF.